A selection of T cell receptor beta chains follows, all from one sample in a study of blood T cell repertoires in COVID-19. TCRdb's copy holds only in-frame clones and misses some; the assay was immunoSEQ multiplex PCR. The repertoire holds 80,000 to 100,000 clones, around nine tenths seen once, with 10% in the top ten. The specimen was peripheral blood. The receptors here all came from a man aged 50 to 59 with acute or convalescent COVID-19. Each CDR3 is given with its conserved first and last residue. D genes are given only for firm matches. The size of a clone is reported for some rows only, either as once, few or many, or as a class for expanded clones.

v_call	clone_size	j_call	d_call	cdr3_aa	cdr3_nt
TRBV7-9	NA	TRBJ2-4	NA	CASSSTGSLGNIQYF	TGTGCCAGCAGCTCTACAGGGTCTCTTGGAAACATTCAGTACTTC
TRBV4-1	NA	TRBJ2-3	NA	CASSQVVGFTDTQYF	TGCGCCAGCAGCCAAGTGGTCGGGTTCACAGATACGCAGTATTTT
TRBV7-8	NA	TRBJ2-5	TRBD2	CASSLFGLAGGPTRTQYF	TGTGCCAGCAGCTTATTTGGACTAGCGGGAGGCCCTACCCGGACCCAGTACTTC
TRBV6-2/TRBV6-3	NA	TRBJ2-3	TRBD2	CASSYPPGREDTDTQYF	TGTGCCAGCAGTTACCCCCCCGGGCGGGAGGACACAGATACGCAGTATTTT
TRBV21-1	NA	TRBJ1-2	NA	CASSAPPGGYTF	TGTGCCAGCAGCGCTCCCCCGGGAGGCTACACCTTC
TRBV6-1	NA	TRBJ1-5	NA	CASSESGWNQPQHF	TGTGCCAGCAGTGAATCAGGATGGAATCAGCCCCAGCATTTT
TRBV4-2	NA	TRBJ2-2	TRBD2	CASSQGTSALNTGELFF	TGTGCCAGCAGCCAAGGGACTAGCGCCCTGAACACCGGGGAGCTGTTTTTT
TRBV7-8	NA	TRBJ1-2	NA	CASSLGGNYGYTF	TGTGCCAGCAGCTTGGGGGGTAACTATGGCTACACCTTC
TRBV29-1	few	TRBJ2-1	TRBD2	CSVWGGAEQFF	TGCAGCGTCTGGGGAGGGGCTGAGCAGTTCTTC
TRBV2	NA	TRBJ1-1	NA	CASTDPPPLQGIGTMNTEAFF	TGTGCCAGCACCGACCCCCCTCCACTTCAGGGGATTGGGACTATGAACACTGAAGCTTTCTTT
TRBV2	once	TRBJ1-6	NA	CASSEAYYNSPLHF	TGTGCCAGCAGTGAAGCGTACTATAATTCACCCCTCCACTTT
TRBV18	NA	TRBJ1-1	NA	CASSPALVGGNTEAFF	TGTGCCAGCTCACCCGCCCTGGTAGGGGGGAACACTGAAGCTTTCTTT
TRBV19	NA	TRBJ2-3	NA	CASSIGTSPTQYF	TGTGCCAGTAGTATAGGTACTAGTCCCACGCAGTATTTT
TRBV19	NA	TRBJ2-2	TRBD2	CASSIGLAGGDHWELFF	TGTGCCAGTAGTATAGGACTAGCGGGAGGTGACCACTGGGAGCTGTTTTTT
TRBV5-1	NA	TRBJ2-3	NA	CASSYDTVHGTDTQYF	TGCGCCAGCAGCTACGACACCGTCCACGGCACAGATACGCAGTATTTT
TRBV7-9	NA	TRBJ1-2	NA	CASSRDRDGYTF	TGTGCCAGCAGCCGTGACAGAGATGGCTACACCTTC
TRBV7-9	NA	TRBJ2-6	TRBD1	CASSAGGPGANVLTF	TGTGCCAGCAGCGCAGGGGGTCCTGGGGCCAACGTCCTGACTTTC
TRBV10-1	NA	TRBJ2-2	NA	CASSELANTGELFF	TGCGCCAGCAGTGAACTAGCGAACACCGGGGAGCTGTTTTTT
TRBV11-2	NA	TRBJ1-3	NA	CASSYPGRNSGNTIYF	TGTGCCAGCAGCTACCCCGGCAGGAACTCTGGAAACACCATATATTTT
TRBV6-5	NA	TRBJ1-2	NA	CASSYADRTLYGYTF	TGTGCCAGCAGTTACGCAGACAGGACTCTTTATGGCTACACCTTC
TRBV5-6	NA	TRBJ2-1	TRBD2	CASSLTSGEYNEQFF	TGTGCCAGCAGCTTGACTAGCGGAGAATACAATGAGCAGTTCTTC
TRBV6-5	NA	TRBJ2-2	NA	CASRRTANTGELFF	TGTGCCAGCAGACGGACAGCGAACACCGGGGAGCTGTTTTTT
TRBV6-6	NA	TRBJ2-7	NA	CASSPDQTVLPYEQYF	TGTGCCAGCAGTCCGGACCAGACAGTCCTACCCTACGAGCAGTACTTC
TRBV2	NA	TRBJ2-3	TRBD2	CASRPRLAGGDTQYF	TGTGCCAGCAGACCAAGGCTAGCGGGCGGGGATACGCAGTATTTT
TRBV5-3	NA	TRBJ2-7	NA	CARSLVQVYEQYF	TGTGCCAGAAGCTTGGTTCAGGTCTACGAGCAGTACTTC
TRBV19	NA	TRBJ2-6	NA	CASSIDSWRVLTF	TGTGCCAGTAGTATAGATTCGTGGAGGGTCCTGACTTTC
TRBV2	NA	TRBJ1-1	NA	CASSLGAQTEAFF	TGTGCCAGCAGCTTGGGGGCCCAAACTGAAGCTTTCTTT
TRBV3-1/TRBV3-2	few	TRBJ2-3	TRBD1	CASSQDAIRTGRTDTQYF	TGTGCCAGCAGCCAAGATGCGATTAGGACAGGGCGCACAGATACGCAGTATTTT
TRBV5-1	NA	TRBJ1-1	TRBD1	CASSLDGQGNTEAFF	TGCGCCAGCAGCTTGGACGGACAGGGGAACACTGAAGCTTTCTTT
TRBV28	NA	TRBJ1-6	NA	CASTKPRGYNSPLHF	TGTGCCAGCACTAAACCCAGGGGTTATAATTCACCCCTCCACTTT
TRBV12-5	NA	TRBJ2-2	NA	CASGLVQGRTGELFF	TGTGCTAGTGGTTTGGTACAGGGCCGCACCGGGGAGCTGTTTTTT
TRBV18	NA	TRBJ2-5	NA	CASRAGQETQYF	TGTGCCAGCCGGGCGGGCCAAGAGACCCAGTACTTC
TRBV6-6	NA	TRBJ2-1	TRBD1	CASSPRDRGGEQFF	TGTGCCAGCAGTCCCCGGGACAGGGGAGGTGAGCAGTTCTTC
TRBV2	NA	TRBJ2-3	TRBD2	CASSEGGIAGGTDTQYF	TGTGCCAGCAGTGAAGGGGGAATAGCGGGAGGAACAGATACGCAGTATTTT
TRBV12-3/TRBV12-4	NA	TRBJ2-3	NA	CASTPSTDTQYF	TGTGCCAGCACCCCCTCTACAGATACGCAGTATTTT
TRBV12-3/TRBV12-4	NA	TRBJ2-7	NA	CASSFGTTYEQYF	TGTGCCAGCAGTTTTGGGACAACCTACGAGCAGTACTTC
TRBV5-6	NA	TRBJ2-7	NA	CASSLSRAFYEQYF	TGTGCCAGCAGCTTGAGCAGGGCCTTCTACGAGCAGTACTTC